These T cell receptor beta chains were read from a single sample in a study of T cells after yellow fever vaccination. Via MiXCR, TCRdb re-called the 5' RACE reads, giving one row per CDR3 protein. The sample contains approximately 550,000 distinct CDR3 sequences, 15% to 20% of which appear only once. The material was PBMCs, obtained 15 days after the yellow fever booster vaccination. These TCRs come from a man aged 30 to 39 who received the YFV17D yellow fever vaccine. CDR3s include the opening cysteine and the closing phenylalanine or tryptophan. Fields, in order: clone size, J gene, D gene, V gene, CDR3 DNA, CDR3 protein. D genes are given only for firm matches. Clone size is shown for a subset of rows, as once, few, many or a class of expanded clone.

- | TRBJ2-1 | TRBD2 | TRBV28 | TGTGCCAGCAGCCCTACTATTGGGACTAGCGGGGATCGTGCGCAGTTCTTC | CASSPTIGTSGDRAQFF
- | TRBJ1-1 | TRBD1 | TRBV12-3/TRBV12-4 | TGTGCCAGCAGTTTCCGGACAGGGCGTGACGCTTTCTTT | CASSFRTGRDAFF
- | TRBJ2-1 | TRBD2 | TRBV19 | TGTGCCAGTAATCTAGCGGGAGGCTCCGTTGCGCAGTTCTTC | CASNLAGGSVAQFF
- | TRBJ1-1 | TRBD1 | TRBV7-9 | TGTGCCAGCAGCTTGGAGGGGACAGGGAACACTGAAGCTTTCTTT | CASSLEGTGNTEAFF
- | TRBJ2-2 | - | TRBV25-1 | TGTGCCAGCAACGCCGGGACCCACATCGGGGAGCTGTTTTTT | CASNAGTHIGELFF
- | TRBJ2-7 | - | TRBV28 | TGTGCCAGCGAAAGGGACAATTTCGACGAGCAGTACTTC | CASERDNFDEQYF
few | TRBJ2-1 | TRBD1 | TRBV19 | TGTGCCAGTAGCCAAATACAGGGGGCGCGCAATGAGCAGTTCTTC | CASSQIQGARNEQFF
few | TRBJ2-7 | TRBD1 | TRBV29-1 | TGCAGCGTTGTGACAGGGTACTACGAGCAGTACTTC | CSVVTGYYEQYF
few | TRBJ2-3 | - | TRBV20-1 | TGCAGTGCTAGGAACCGTATATCCTCCACAGATACGCAGTATTTT | CSARNRISSTDTQYF
few | TRBJ1-1 | - | TRBV12-3/TRBV12-4 | TGTGCCAGCAGTTTCGGGTCGGGATGGAACACTGAAGCTTTCTTT | CASSFGSGWNTEAFF
- | TRBJ2-7 | - | TRBV3-1 | TGTGCCAGCAGCCAAGGTAATATCGAGCAGTACTTC | CASSQGNIEQYF
few | TRBJ1-5 | - | TRBV20-1 | TGCAGTGCTAGAGATGACCCCAATCAGCCCCAGCATTTT | CSARDDPNQPQHF
- | TRBJ2-3 | TRBD2 | TRBV7-2 | TGTGCCAGCAGCTTTCCTAGCGGGAGGGGAGATACGCAGTATTTT | CASSFPSGRGDTQYF
few | TRBJ2-7 | TRBD2 | TRBV3-1 | TGTGCCAGCAGCCAAAAGGGACTAGCGGAGACATATATTTACGAGCAGTACTTC | CASSQKGLAETYIYEQYF
- | TRBJ2-1 | - | TRBV20-1 | TGCAGTGCTAGTTCAGTCATTTTGAGTGAGCAGTTCTTC | CSASSVILSEQFF
few | TRBJ1-1 | - | TRBV7-9 | TGTGCCAGCAGCTTAGATTCAGCGAACACTGAAGCTTTCTTT | CASSLDSANTEAFF
many | TRBJ1-1 | - | TRBV11-2 | TGTGCCAGCAGCTTCCATATGGCGGGCACTGAAGCTTTCTTT | CASSFHMAGTEAFF
- | TRBJ2-2 | TRBD2 | TRBV5-4 | TGTGCCAGCAGCTTGTATACTAGCGGGGTAGCGAACACCGGGGAGCTGTTTTTT | CASSLYTSGVANTGELFF
- | TRBJ1-5 | - | TRBV20-1 | TGCAGTGTCGGGGATACAAATCAGCCCCAGCATTTT | CSVGDTNQPQHF
many | TRBJ2-7 | TRBD2 | TRBV30 | TGTGCCTGGAGTCTAGCGGGGAGCTCCTACGAGCAGTACTTC | CAWSLAGSSYEQYF
few | TRBJ2-5 | - | TRBV7-3 | TGTGCCAGCAGCTTAACTGTCGGACAGCAAGAGACCCAGTACTTC | CASSLTVGQQETQYF
- | TRBJ2-5 | TRBD2 | TRBV5-1 | TGCGCCAGCAGCTTGGTGCTAGCGGGAGGGCCTCAAGAGACCCAGTACTTC | CASSLVLAGGPQETQYF
many | TRBJ2-6 | - | TRBV28 | TGTGCCAGCAGTTCGGACCCTGGGGCCAACGTCCTGACTTTC | CASSSDPGANVLTF
- | TRBJ2-2 | TRBD2 | TRBV5-1 | TGCGCCAGCAGCTTGGTCCTAGCGGGAGATATCGGGGAGCTGTTTTTT | CASSLVLAGDIGELFF
few | TRBJ2-1 | - | TRBV7-2 | TGTGCCAGCAGCTTAACAGGACTGGCTAACAATGAGCAGTTCTTC | CASSLTGLANNEQFF
- | TRBJ1-1 | - | TRBV9 | TGTGCCAGCAGCCGGATGGGAGGGAGCACTGAAGCTTTCTTT | CASSRMGGSTEAFF
- | TRBJ2-2 | TRBD2 | TRBV5-1 | TGCGCCAGCAGCTCCCCTATACTAGCGGGAGATCCCACCGGGGAGCTGTTTTTT | CASSSPILAGDPTGELFF
- | TRBJ2-3 | - | TRBV5-1 | TGCGCCAGCAGCTTGGAGGGGCCCGACACAGATACGCAGTATTTT | CASSLEGPDTDTQYF
- | TRBJ1-1 | TRBD1 | TRBV5-1 | TGCGCCAGCAGCCTTATTAGGGGACAGGCGACTGAAGCTTTCTTT | CASSLIRGQATEAFF
- | TRBJ2-7 | - | TRBV4-1 | TGCGCCAGCAGGGCGGCGGAGAGCTCCTACGAGCAGTACTTC | CASRAAESSYEQYF
- | TRBJ2-7 | - | TRBV20-1 | TGCAGTGCTAGAAGATTGGACAGCTCCTACGAGCAGTACTTC | CSARRLDSSYEQYF